The next 21 T cell receptor beta chains were all read from a single sample in a study of CD8 T cells in ankylosing spondylitis. TCRdb passed the 5' RACE reads through MiXCR, listing each CDR3 protein once. The table lists hundreds of thousands of distinct CDR3 sequences, about 10% of them singletons. The sequenced sample consisted of blood, either unsorted or a sorted T cell fraction (not recorded which). All receptors derive from a male donor with ankylosing spondylitis or in good health (not recorded which).

In its sample, this clonotype was seen many times. The rearrangement joins TRBV20-1 to TRBJ2-3, with 7 bases aligning to TRBD1. The germline gives CDR1 DFQATT, CDR2 SNEGSKA (reference sequence). Trimming cost V 5 bases and J 4 bases; bases outside gene matches: 9. CDR3 size: 14 residues. The CDR3 nucleotides are TGCAGTGCTTCCGGGACAGCGTGGGCAGATACGCAGTATTTT. Translated, it gives CSASGTAWADTQYF.

This clonotype was picked up many times. This rearrangement joins TRBV6-6 to TRBJ1-1, with D uncertain. V lost 7 bases and J 2 bases, leaving 11 bases between the germline ends. Germline values: CDR1 MNHNY, CDR2 SVGAGI (reference sequence). The CDR3 is 13 amino acids. The CDR3 DNA is TGTGCCAGCATACGAACGGTAAACACTGAAGCTTTCTTT. Residues: CASIRTVNTEAFF.

In this sample, this clonotype turned up many times. The J gene is TRBJ1-6, the V gene TRBV6-1, with D hard to call. The CDR3 runs to 13 residues. Trimming pared 5 bases from V and 10 bases from J, leaving 12 bases between. Germline V CDR1 and CDR2: MNHNS, SASEGT. The CDR3 loop is CASSREVESPLHF. CDR3 DNA: TGTGCCAGCAGTAGGGAAGTTGAGTCACCCCTCCACTTT.

This clonotype was counted ten times or more. V usage is TRBV28 and J usage is TRBJ1-6; D unresolved. This CDR3 spans 14 amino acids. V was pared by 6 bases and J by 7 bases, with 13 bases between. Germline-derived CDR1 and CDR2 are MDHEN and SYDVKM. DNA of the CDR3: TGTGCCAGCAGGTCCCCAGGAGTGAATTCACCCCTCCACTTT. It is translated as CASRSPGVNSPLHF.

This clonotype has only a few counts. The V and J genes are TRBV21-1 and TRBJ2-3. TRBV21-1 corresponds to a pseudogene. The CDR3 totals 15 residues. CDR3 amino acids: CASSKVGLRTDTQYF. In nucleotides, the CDR3 is TGTGCCAGCAGCAAAGTTGGGCTTCGCACAGATACGCAGTATTTT.

In this sample, this clonotype turned up many times. The chain carries TRBV7-3 and TRBJ2-2; the match to TRBD2 covers 8 bases. CDR3 size: 14 residues. V was clipped by 5 bases and J by 6 bases; unmatched bases: 5. Germline V gene lookup returns CDR1 SGHTA and CDR2 FQGTGA. The CDR3 reads CASSAGLAAGELFF. In nucleotides, the CDR3 is TGTGCCAGCAGCGCAGGACTAGCCGCCGGGGAGCTGTTTTTT.

The CDR3 here is CASSHPGLAGGPRETQYF. The CDR3 DNA follows: TGTGCCTCCTCCCACCCGGGACTAGCGGGGGGGCCGCGGGAGACCCAGTACTTC. The chain is built from TRBV3-1 and TRBJ2-5, with 16 bases matching TRBD2. J lost 5 bases, V lost 11 bases, and 17 bases had no gene match. Per the germline V gene, CDR1 is LGHDT and CDR2 is YNNKEL (reference sequence). CDR3 length: 18 amino acids.

In its sample, this clonotype was seen a few times. The V gene is TRBV7-2, the J gene TRBJ2-3; D possibly matches TRBD1 or TRBD2 (7 bases each). Germline assignment: CDR1 SGHTA and CDR2 FQGNSA. The CDR3 length is 14 residues. Trimming removed 4 bases from V and 2 bases from J, with 10 bases in between. CDR3 loop: CASSSGGVTDTQYF. CDR3 coding DNA: TGTGCCAGCAGCTCAGGGGGGGTCACAGATACGCAGTATTTT.

This clonotype was found many times. The rearrangement joins TRBV4-2 to TRBJ2-7, with 9 bases matching TRBD1. Germline assignment: CDR1 LGHNA and CDR2 YNFKEQ. This CDR3 has 15 amino acids. With 3 bases clipped from V and 4 bases from J, the junction kept 7 bases outside the gene matches. The CDR3: CASSQEGTGKYEQYF. CDR3 nucleotide sequence: TGTGCCAGCAGCCAGGAGGGGACAGGGAAATACGAGCAGTACTTC.

This clonotype has a count of ten or more. The rearrangement links TRBV5-6 to TRBJ2-7; D is uncertain. The ends were cut back, 5 bases at V and 2 bases at J, with 11 bases in the middle. Per the germline V gene, CDR1 is SGHDT and CDR2 is YYEEEE. CDR3 size: 13 residues. The CDR3 protein is CASRPAGAYEQYF. Written as DNA, the CDR3 is TGTGCCAGCAGACCTGCTGGCGCCTACGAGCAGTACTTC.

The sample holds many counts of this clonotype. V and J are TRBV14 and TRBJ2-3, with D unclear. The germline V gene encodes CDR1 SGHDN and CDR2 FVKESK. This CDR3 region has 12 residues. The V end was cut by 2 bases, the J end by 7 bases, with 7 bases between. The CDR3 bases are TGTGCCAGCAGCCAACAGAGATATACGCAGTATTTT. Residues: CASSQQRYTQYF.

The chain employs TRBV20-1 and TRBJ1-6; 7 bases are shared with TRBD1. The CDR3 has 13 amino acids. Germline V lookup: CDR1 DFQATT, CDR2 SNEGSKA (reference sequence). V shed 6 bases, J shed 7 bases, and the junction held 6 bases outside the gene matches. This CDR3 is CSALTGDNSPLHF. The CDR3 bases are TGCAGTGCCCTAACAGGGGACAATTCACCCCTCCACTTT.

This clonotype was seen ten or more times. The rearrangement links TRBV12-3 or TRBV12-4 to TRBJ1-2; 7 nucleotides match TRBD1. After removal of 6 bases from V and 6 bases from J, the junction contained 7 bases not matched to a gene. This CDR3 has 13 amino acids. CDR3: CASRHAGGDGYTF. The CDR3, as DNA: TGTGCCAGCAGACACGCAGGGGGGGATGGCTACACCTTC.

This clonotype was seen more than once but under ten times. The chain links TRBV20-1 to TRBJ2-5; TRBD2 agrees at 7 bases. V lost 0 bases to trimming and J lost 5 bases; unmatched junction nucleotides: 6. Germline loops: CDR1 DFQATT, CDR2 SNEGSKA (reference sequence). The CDR3 covers 14 residues. CDR3 sequence: CSAREGLAVETQYF. The CDR3 nucleotides are TGCAGTGCTAGAGAGGGGCTAGCGGTGGAGACCCAGTACTTC.

The V gene is TRBV5-1, the J gene TRBJ2-3; D may be TRBD1 or TRBD2 (5 bases each). The CDR3 consists of 15 residues. The germline V gene has CDR1 SGHRS and CDR2 YFSETQ. Trimming shortened V by 4 bases and J by 6 bases, and 18 bases separated the two germline ends. The CDR3 is CASSPGTPKGDTQYF. The CDR3 DNA reads as TGCGCCAGCAGCCCCGGGACGCCCAAGGGGGATACGCAGTATTTT.

This clonotype was seen ten or more times. This sequence joins TRBV5-1 and TRBJ1-5, with no clear D. The CDR3 spans 14 residues. The germline V gene encodes CDR1 SGHRS and CDR2 YFSETQ. V lost 1 base and J lost 4, with 9 bases in between. The CDR3 DNA sequence: TGCGCCAGCAGCTTGAGTCCCGGGAATCAGCCCCAGCATTTT. Translating gives CASSLSPGNQPQHF.

The V call is TRBV7-3, the J call TRBJ1-1, with a tentative D call TRBD1 (6 bases). This CDR3 contains 14 residues. Trimming pared 4 bases from V and 8 bases from J, leaving 17 bases between. Germline CDR1 SGHTA, CDR2 FQGTGA. Here the CDR3 reads CASSSSVLQGEAFF. The CDR3 coding sequence is TGTGCCAGCAGCTCGTCGGTTTTACAGGGAGAAGCTTTCTTT.

The rearrangement joins TRBV5-1 to TRBJ2-5; D ambiguous. Between the trimmed V and J ends, which lost 5 bases and 4 bases, there was a span of 15 bases. The CDR3 contains 14 residues. Germline-derived CDR1 and CDR2 are SGHRS and YFSETQ. CDR3 amino acids: CASSYKGERETQYF. The CDR3 nucleotides read TGCGCCAGCAGTTACAAGGGTGAGCGAGAGACCCAGTACTTC. Drawing the rest from reference TRBV5-1 and TRBJ2-5, the complete variable domain is KAGVTQTPRYLIKTRGQQVTLSCSPISGHRSVSWYQQTPGQGLQFLFEYFSETQRNKGNFPGRFSGRQFSNSRSEMNVSTLELGDSALYLCASSYKGERETQYFGPGTRLLVL.

This clonotype came up many times. The J gene is TRBJ2-3, the V gene TRBV5-1; perhaps TRBD1 as D (5 bases). Germline V gene data show CDR1 as SGHRS and CDR2 as YFSETQ. V was clipped by 0 bases and J by 4 bases, with 12 bases between them. The CDR3 contains 15 residues. Here the CDR3 DNA reads TGCGCCAGCAGCTTGGTTGAAGGGGCCCCAGATACGCAGTATTTT. This codes for CASSLVEGAPDTQYF.

The chain recombines TRBV13 with TRBJ2-7, with D possibly TRBD1 on 6 matching bases. The CDR3 length is 14 residues. V lost 0 bases and J 4 bases, leaving 10 bases between the germline ends. Germline CDR1 reads PRHDT; CDR2 reads FYEKMQ (reference sequence). The CDR3 sequence: CASSLGARGYEQYF. As DNA, the CDR3 is TGTGCCAGCAGCTTAGGGGCCAGGGGTTACGAGCAGTACTTC.

Many counts were recorded for this clonotype. The V and J genes are TRBV25-1 and TRBJ1-1; TRBD1 is a possible D gene (5 bases). The CDR3 has 14 residues. Looked up from germline, CDR1 is MGHDK and CDR2 is SYGVNS. The V end was cut by 6 bases, the J end by 5 bases, with 16 bases between. The CDR3 bases are TGTGCCAGCAGGGCCACAGGTCGGTTAACTGAAGCTTTCTTT. It is translated as CASRATGRLTEAFF.